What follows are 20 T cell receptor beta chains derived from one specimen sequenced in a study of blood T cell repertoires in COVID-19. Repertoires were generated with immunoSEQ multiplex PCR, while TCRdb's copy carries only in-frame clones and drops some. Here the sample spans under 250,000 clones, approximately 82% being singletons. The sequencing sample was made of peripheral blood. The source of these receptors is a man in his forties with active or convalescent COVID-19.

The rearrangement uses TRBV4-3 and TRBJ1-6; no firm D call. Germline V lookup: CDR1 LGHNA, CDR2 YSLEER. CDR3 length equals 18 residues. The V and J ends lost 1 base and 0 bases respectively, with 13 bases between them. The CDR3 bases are TGCGCCAGCAGCCAAGGGGCATTCCTGAGCTCCTATAATTCACCCCTCCACTTT. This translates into CASSQGAFLSSYNSPLHF.

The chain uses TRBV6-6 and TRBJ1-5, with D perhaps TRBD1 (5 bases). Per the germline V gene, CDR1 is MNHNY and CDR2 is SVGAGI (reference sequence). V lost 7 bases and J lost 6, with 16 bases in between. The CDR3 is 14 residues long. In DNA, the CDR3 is TGTGCCAGCACCTACGATGGGGGAGGTCAGCCCCAGCATTTT. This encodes CASTYDGGGQPQHF.

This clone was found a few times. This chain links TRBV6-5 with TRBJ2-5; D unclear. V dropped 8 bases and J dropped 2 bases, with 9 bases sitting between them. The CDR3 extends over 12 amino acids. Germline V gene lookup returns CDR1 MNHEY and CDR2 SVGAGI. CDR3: CASGYSQETQYF. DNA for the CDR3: TGTGCCAGCGGGTACAGTCAAGAGACCCAGTACTTC.

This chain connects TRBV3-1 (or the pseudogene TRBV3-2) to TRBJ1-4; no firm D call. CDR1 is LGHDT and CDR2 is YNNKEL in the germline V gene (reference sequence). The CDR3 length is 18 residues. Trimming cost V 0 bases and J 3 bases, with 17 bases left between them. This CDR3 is CASSQEPARGLSNEKLFF. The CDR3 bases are TGTGCCAGCAGCCAAGAGCCCGCCCGCGGACTCTCTAATGAAAAACTGTTTTTT.

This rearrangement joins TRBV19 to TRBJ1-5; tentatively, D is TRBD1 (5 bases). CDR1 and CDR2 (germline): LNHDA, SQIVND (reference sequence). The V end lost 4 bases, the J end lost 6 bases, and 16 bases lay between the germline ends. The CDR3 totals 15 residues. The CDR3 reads CASSTPIGVGQPQHF. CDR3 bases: TGTGCCAGTAGTACCCCTATAGGGGTCGGTCAGCCCCAGCATTTT.

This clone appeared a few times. DNA for the CDR3: TGTGCCAGCAGTTGGGTCAGGGGGCAACGGGACACCGGGGAGCTGTTTTTT. Amino acids: CASSWVRGQRDTGELFF. V is TRBV27 and J is TRBJ2-2, with 8 positions matching TRBD1. The germline V gene encodes CDR1 MNHEY and CDR2 SMNVEV (reference sequence). The V and J ends lost 4 bases and 3 bases, in that order; junction bases with no gene match: 10. This CDR3 contains 17 residues.

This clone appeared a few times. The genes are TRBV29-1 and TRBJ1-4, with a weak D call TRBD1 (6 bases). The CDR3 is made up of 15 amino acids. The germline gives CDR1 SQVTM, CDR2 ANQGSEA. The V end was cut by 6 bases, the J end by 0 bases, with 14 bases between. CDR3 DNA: TGCAGCGTCGGTACAGGGACCGCAACTAATGAAAAACTGTTTTTT. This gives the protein CSVGTGTATNEKLFF.

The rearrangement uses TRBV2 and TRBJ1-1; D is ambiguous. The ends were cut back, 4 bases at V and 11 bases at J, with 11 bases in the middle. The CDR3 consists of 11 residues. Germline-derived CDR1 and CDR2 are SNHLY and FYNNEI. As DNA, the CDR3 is TGTGCCAGCAGTGCCCTGAAGAGGGCTTTCTTT. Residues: CASSALKRAFF.

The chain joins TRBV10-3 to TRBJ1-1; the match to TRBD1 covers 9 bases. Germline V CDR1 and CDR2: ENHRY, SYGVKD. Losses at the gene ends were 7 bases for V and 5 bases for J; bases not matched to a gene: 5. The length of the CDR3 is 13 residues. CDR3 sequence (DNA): TGTGCCATCATTGGGACAGGGTATACTGAAGCTTTCTTT. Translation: CAIIGTGYTEAFF.

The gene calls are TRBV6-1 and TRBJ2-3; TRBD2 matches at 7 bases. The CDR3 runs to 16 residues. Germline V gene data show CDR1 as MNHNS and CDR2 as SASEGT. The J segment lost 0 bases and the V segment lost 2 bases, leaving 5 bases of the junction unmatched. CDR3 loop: CASSEKRGQSTDTQYF. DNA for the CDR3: TGTGCCAGCAGTGAAAAGCGGGGCCAAAGCACAGATACGCAGTATTTT.

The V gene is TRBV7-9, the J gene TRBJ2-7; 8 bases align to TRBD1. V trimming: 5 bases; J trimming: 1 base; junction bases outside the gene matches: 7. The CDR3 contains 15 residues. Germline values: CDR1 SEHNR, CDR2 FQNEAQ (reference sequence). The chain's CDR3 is CASSPTGGISYEQYF. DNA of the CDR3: TGTGCCAGCAGCCCTACAGGGGGAATTTCCTACGAGCAGTACTTC.

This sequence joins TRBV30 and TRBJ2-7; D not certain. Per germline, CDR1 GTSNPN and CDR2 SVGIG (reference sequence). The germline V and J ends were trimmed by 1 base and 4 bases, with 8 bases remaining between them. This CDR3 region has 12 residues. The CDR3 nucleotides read TGTGCCTGGAGTGATCAGGTTTACGAGCAGTACTTC. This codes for CAWSDQVYEQYF. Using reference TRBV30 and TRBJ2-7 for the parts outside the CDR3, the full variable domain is SQTIHQWPATLVQPVGSPLSLECTVEGTSNPNLYWYRQAAGRGLQLLFYSVGIGQISSEVPQNLSASRPQDRQFILSSKKLLLSDSGFYLCAWSDQVYEQYFGPGTRLTVT.

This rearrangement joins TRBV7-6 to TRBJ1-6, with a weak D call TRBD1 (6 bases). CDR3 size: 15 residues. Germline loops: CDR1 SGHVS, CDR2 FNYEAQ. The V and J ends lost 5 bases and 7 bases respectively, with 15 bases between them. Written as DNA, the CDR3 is TGTGCCAGCAGCCCAGGGGTCGGTCTAAATTCACCCCTCCACTTT. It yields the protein CASSPGVGLNSPLHF.

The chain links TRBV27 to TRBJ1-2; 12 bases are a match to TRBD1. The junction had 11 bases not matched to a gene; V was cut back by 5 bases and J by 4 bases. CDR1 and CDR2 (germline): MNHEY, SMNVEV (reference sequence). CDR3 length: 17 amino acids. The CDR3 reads CASSPLGQGAQGYGYTF. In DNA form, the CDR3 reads TGTGCCAGCAGTCCCTTGGGACAGGGGGCGCAGGGCTATGGCTACACCTTC.

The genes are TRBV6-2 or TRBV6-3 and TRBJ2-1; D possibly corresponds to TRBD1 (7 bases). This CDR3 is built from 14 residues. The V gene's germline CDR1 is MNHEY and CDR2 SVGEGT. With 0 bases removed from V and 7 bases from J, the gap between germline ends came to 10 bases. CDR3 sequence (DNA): TGTGCCAGCAGTTACTCACCAGGGGGGAATGAGCAGTTCTTC. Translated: CASSYSPGGNEQFF.

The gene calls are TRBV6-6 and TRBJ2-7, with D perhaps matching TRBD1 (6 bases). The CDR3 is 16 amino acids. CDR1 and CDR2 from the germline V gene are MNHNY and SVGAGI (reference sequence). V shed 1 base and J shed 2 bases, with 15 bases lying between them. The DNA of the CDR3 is TGTGCCAGCAGTTACTGGGGGCGCCCTACCCCCTACGAGCAGTACTTC. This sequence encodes CASSYWGRPTPYEQYF.

The CDR3 region has the DNA TGTGCCAGCATCCCGACAGGGTACAATGAGCAGTTCTTC. Protein: CASIPTGYNEQFF. The chain employs TRBV28 and TRBJ2-1; 7 positions agree with TRBD1. The CDR3 totals 13 residues. Unmatched junction bases numbered 4, after V lost 7 bases and J lost 4 bases. Per the germline V gene, CDR1 is MDHEN and CDR2 is SYDVKM.

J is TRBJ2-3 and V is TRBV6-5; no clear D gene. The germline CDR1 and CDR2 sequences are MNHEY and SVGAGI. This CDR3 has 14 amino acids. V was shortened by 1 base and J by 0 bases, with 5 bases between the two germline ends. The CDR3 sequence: CASSYYGSTDTQYF. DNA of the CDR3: TGTGCCAGCAGTTACTATGGCAGCACAGATACGCAGTATTTT.

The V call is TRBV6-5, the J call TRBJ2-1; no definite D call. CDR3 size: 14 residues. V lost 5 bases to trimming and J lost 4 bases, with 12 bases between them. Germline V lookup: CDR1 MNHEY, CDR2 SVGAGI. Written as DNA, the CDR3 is TGTGCCAGCAGTCGGTTGAGCGAGTACAATGAGCAGTTCTTC. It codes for CASSRLSEYNEQFF.

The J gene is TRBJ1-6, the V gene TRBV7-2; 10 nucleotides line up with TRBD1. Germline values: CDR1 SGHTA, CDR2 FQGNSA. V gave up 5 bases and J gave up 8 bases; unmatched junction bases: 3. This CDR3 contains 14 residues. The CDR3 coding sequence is TGTGCCAGCAGCCAGGACAGGGGGTATTCACCCCTCCACTTT. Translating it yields CASSQDRGYSPLHF.